The 8 T cell receptor beta chains in this list originate from one sample, sequenced in a study of blood T cell repertoires in COVID-19. Data came from immunoSEQ multiplex PCR; TCRdb stores just in-frame clones and leaves some out. The repertoire holds some 150,000 clones, with about 85% as singletons. The sequenced material came from peripheral blood. These TCRs come from a human donor in a cohort sampled during active COVID-19.

To note about this clone: The sample holds other DNA sequences that translate to the same CDR3. The chain is built from TRBV18 and TRBJ1-4, with D tentatively TRBD1 (5 bases). The V end lost 3 bases, the J end lost 8 bases, and 13 bases lay between the germline ends. Germline values: CDR1 KGHSH, CDR2 LQKENI. The CDR3 has 14 residues. The CDR3 DNA is TGTGCCAGCTCACCCCCGACAGTAGGGGAAAAACTGTTTTTT. This sequence encodes CASSPPTVGEKLFF.

The rearrangement joins TRBV10-3 to TRBJ1-5; D is uncertain. Deletions cut 5 bases from V and 7 bases from J, with 12 bases between. The CDR3 covers 13 residues. Germline loops: CDR1 ENHRY, CDR2 SYGVKD. The CDR3 nucleotides are TGTGCCATCAGTACAAGCGGCGTCCAGCCCCAGCATTTT. Residues: CAISTSGVQPQHF.

V is TRBV7-9 and J is TRBJ2-7; the D is unclear. Looked up from germline, CDR1 is SEHNR and CDR2 is FQNEAQ (reference sequence). Between the trimmed V and J ends, which lost 8 bases and 0 bases, there was a span of 14 bases. The CDR3 is 14 amino acids. The CDR3, as DNA: TGTGCCAGCGCCACCGGAGCGAACTCCTACGAGCAGTACTTC. Translating it yields CASATGANSYEQYF.

This clone turned up a few times. The rearrangement links TRBV10-3 to TRBJ2-2; D is unclear. V was trimmed by 6 bases and J by 0 bases, leaving 14 bases between them. CDR3 length equals 16 residues. Germline V lookup: CDR1 ENHRY, CDR2 SYGVKD. The CDR3 DNA is TGTGCCATCAGCGACCAAAGGAGTACGAACACCGGGGAGCTGTTTTTT. This translates into CAISDQRSTNTGELFF.

The chain is built from TRBV2 and TRBJ2-3; 11 bases map to TRBD2. The ends lost 6 bases at V and 2 bases at J; junction bases unmatched: 4. The CDR3 contains 15 residues. Germline-derived CDR1 and CDR2 are SNHLY and FYNNEI. The DNA for the CDR3 is TGTGCCAGCAGCCCGGGACTAGCGGACACAGATACGCAGTATTTT. Encoded protein: CASSPGLADTDTQYF.

The chain employs TRBV6-2 or TRBV6-3 and TRBJ2-5; D is possibly TRBD2 (6 bases). Germline-derived CDR1 and CDR2 are MNHEY and SVGEGT. V was clipped by 6 bases and J by 4 bases, with 21 bases between them. This CDR3 is built from 16 residues. The CDR3 DNA follows: TGTGCCAGCAGCCCCGCCCTTATCGGGAGTGGAGAGACCCAGTACTTC. Its translation: CASSPALIGSGETQYF.

The rearrangement links TRBV28 to TRBJ2-1; 7 bases agree with TRBD2. J lost 6 bases, V lost 2 bases, and 4 bases had no gene match. CDR3 length equals 14 residues. Germline assignment: CDR1 MDHEN and CDR2 SYDVKM. Here the CDR3 reads CASSLVGGRNEQFF. The CDR3 DNA reads as TGTGCCAGCAGTTTAGTGGGAGGGCGCAATGAGCAGTTCTTC.

The CDR3 spells CASSGRAWFGEQFF. CDR3 coding DNA: TGTGCCAGCAGTGGAAGAGCGTGGTTTGGGGAGCAGTTCTTC. This chain uses TRBV2 with TRBJ2-1; D is ambiguous. The CDR3 length is 14 residues. The germline V gene encodes CDR1 SNHLY and CDR2 FYNNEI. V was shortened by 4 bases and J by 10 bases, with 17 bases between the two germline ends.